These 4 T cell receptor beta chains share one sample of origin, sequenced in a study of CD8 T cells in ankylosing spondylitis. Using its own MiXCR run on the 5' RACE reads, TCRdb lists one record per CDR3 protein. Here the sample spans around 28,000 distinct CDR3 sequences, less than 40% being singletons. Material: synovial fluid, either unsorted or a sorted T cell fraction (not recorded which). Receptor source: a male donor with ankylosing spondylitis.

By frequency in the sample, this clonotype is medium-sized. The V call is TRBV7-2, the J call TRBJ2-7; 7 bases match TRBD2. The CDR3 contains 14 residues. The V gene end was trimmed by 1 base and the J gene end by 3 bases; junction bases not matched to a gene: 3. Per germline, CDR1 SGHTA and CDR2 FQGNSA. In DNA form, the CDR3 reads TGTGCCAGCAGCTTAGGGGCTAGCGGCTACGAGCAGTACGTC. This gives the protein CASSLGASGYEQYV.

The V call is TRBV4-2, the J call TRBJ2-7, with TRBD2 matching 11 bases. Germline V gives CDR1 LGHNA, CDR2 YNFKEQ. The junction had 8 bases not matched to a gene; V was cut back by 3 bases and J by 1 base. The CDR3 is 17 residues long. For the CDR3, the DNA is TGTGCCAGCAGCCAGAGTGTAGCGGGAGGGGATTCCTACGAGCAGTACTTC. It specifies CASSQSVAGGDSYEQYF.

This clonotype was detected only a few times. In DNA form, the CDR3 reads TGTGCCAGCCGAACCGGGACCTCGGGGAACATTCAGTACTTC. Translating gives CASRTGTSGNIQYF. This rearrangement joins TRBV2 to TRBJ2-4; D may correspond to TRBD1 or TRBD2 (5 bases each). Trimming left V 8 bases short and J 7 bases short, with 18 bases between. Germline CDR1 and CDR2: SNHLY and FYNNEI. There are 14 residues in the CDR3.

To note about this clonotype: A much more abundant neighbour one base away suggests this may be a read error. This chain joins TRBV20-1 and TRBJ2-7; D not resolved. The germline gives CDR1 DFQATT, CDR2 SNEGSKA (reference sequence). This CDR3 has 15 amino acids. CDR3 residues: CRARDPLRPFHEQYF. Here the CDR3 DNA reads TGCAGAGCTAGAGATCCTCTCCGGCCTTTCCACGAGCAGTACTTC.